The 25 T cell receptor beta chains given below trace back to one sample, sequenced in a study of shared clonotypes between healthy human individuals. Naive-designated CD8 cells lacked CD45RO, were positively enriched for CCR7, and omitted terminally differentiated effector memory CD45RA+ cells. Repertoires were generated with immunoSEQ multiplex PCR, while TCRdb's copy carries only in-frame clones and drops some. The sample gives 1.5 million to 2.5 million clones, about 95% of which show up once; less than 1.5% is in the top ten. Sequencing was carried out using naive CD8+ T cells sorted from blood. These receptors came from a man younger than 35 in good health.

This rearrangement joins TRBV7-6 to TRBJ2-1; 15 positions match TRBD2. CDR3 size: 15 residues. Germline CDR1 reads SGHVS; CDR2 reads FNYEAQ. V dropped 5 bases and J dropped 7; count of bases not matched to a gene: 3. The CDR3 DNA sequence: TGTGCCAGCAGCGGGACTAGCGGGGGGATTAATGAGCAGTTCTTC. Its translation: CASSGTSGGINEQFF.

This chain joins TRBV5-8 and TRBJ2-1; D uncertain. Germline CDR1 and CDR2: SGHTS and YDEGEE. V was clipped by 4 bases and J by 9 bases, with 14 bases between them. The CDR3 is made up of 13 amino acids. Written as DNA, the CDR3 is TGTGCCAGCAGCCTTAGTTACAGTGCTGAGCAGTTCTTC. Its translation is CASSLSYSAEQFF.

V and J are TRBV5-6 and TRBJ2-1; D perhaps matches TRBD1 (6 bases). V lost 2 bases and J 6 bases, leaving 12 bases between the germline ends. The CDR3 has 14 residues. The germline gives CDR1 SGHDT, CDR2 YYEEEE. This CDR3 is CASSFGGAGNEQFF. In DNA form, the CDR3 reads TGTGCCAGCAGCTTTGGGGGCGCGGGCAATGAGCAGTTCTTC.

Concerning this clone: This CDR3 is also generated by other DNA sequences in the sample. The gene calls are TRBV28 and TRBJ1-1; D ambiguous. This CDR3 region has 13 residues. Trimming took 3 bases from V and 1 from J, leaving 6 bases between them. The germline gives CDR1 MDHEN, CDR2 SYDVKM. The DNA for the CDR3 is TGTGCCAGCAGTTTTGGCGAGAACACTGAAGCTTTCTTT. It codes for CASSFGENTEAFF. Filled out from reference TRBV28 and TRBJ1-1, the complete variable domain reads DVKVTQSSRYLVKRTGEKVFLECVQDMDHENMFWYRQDPGLGLRLIYFSYDVKMKEKGDIPEGYSVSREKKERFSLILESASTNQTSMYLCASSFGENTEAFFGQGTRLTVV.

The chain joins TRBV2 to TRBJ1-1; a weak D match, TRBD1 (5 bases). This CDR3 is built from 15 residues. Germline CDR1 is SNHLY and CDR2 is FYNNEI. V was clipped by 7 bases and J by 4 bases, with 19 bases between them. CDR3 sequence: CASIRGVVPSTEAFF. The CDR3 coding sequence is TGTGCCAGCATTAGGGGCGTGGTTCCCAGCACTGAAGCTTTCTTT.

This chain connects TRBV7-2 to TRBJ2-1; D remains ambiguous. Germline-derived CDR1 and CDR2 are SGHTA and FQGNSA. With 7 bases removed from V and 0 bases from J, the gap between germline ends came to 19 bases. The CDR3 length is 17 residues. CDR3 sequence: CASNPHPRRDSYNEQFF. The CDR3 region has the DNA TGTGCCAGCAACCCGCACCCCCGGCGAGACTCCTACAATGAGCAGTTCTTC.

The chain has TRBV9 and TRBJ2-7; 9 nucleotides line up with TRBD2. There are 18 residues in the CDR3. CDR1 is SGDLS, CDR2 YYNGEE, per germline. The ends lost 4 bases at V and 3 bases at J; junction bases unmatched: 17. The CDR3 DNA sequence: TGTGCCAGCAGCCCCTATGAAGGTAGCGGGAGATTGAACTACGAGCAGTACTTC. Its translation: CASSPYEGSGRLNYEQYF.

The chain carries TRBV2 and TRBJ2-7, with TRBD1 matching 8 bases. The CDR3 runs to 12 residues. CDR1 and CDR2 from the germline V gene are SNHLY and FYNNEI. The V gene end was trimmed by 5 bases and the J gene end by 5 bases; junction bases not matched to a gene: 2. CDR3: CASSPQGDEQYF. The CDR3 DNA reads TGTGCCAGCAGTCCACAGGGGGACGAGCAGTACTTC.

A word on this clone: A much bigger clone sits one base away, suggesting this may be a read error. This sample includes further DNA sequences coding for the same CDR3. This chain connects TRBV7-9 to TRBJ2-7, with 10 nucleotides matching TRBD1. The CDR3 sequence is 14 residues long. V was pared by 6 bases and J by 2 bases, with 4 bases of the junction left unmatched. Germline CDR1 is SEHNR and CDR2 is FQNEAQ (reference sequence). The CDR3 protein is CASSSGTGAYEQYF. The CDR3 coding sequence is TGTGCCAGCAGTTCCGGGACAGGGGCCTACGAGCAGTACTTC.

DNA of the CDR3: TGTGCCAGCAGCTTGGGACAGGGGGCGGGGAATGAGCAGTTCTTC. Protein sequence: CASSLGQGAGNEQFF. The rearrangement uses TRBV5-4 and TRBJ2-1, with TRBD1 matching over 10 bases. Unmatched junction bases numbered 4, after V lost 0 bases and J lost 7 bases. In germline, CDR1 is SGHNT, CDR2 YYREEE (reference sequence). The CDR3 extends over 15 amino acids. The complete variable domain, with remaining parts taken from reference TRBV5-4 and TRBJ2-1, reads ETGVTQSPTHLIKTRGQQVTLRCSSQSGHNTVSWYQQALGQGPQFIFQYYREEENGRGNFPPRFSGLQFPNYSSELNVNALELDDSALYLCASSLGQGAGNEQFFGPGTRLTVL.

V usage is TRBV4-1 and J usage is TRBJ2-7; tentatively, D is TRBD1 or TRBD2 (5 bases each). The germline CDR1 and CDR2 sequences are MGHRA and YSYEKL. Trimming removed 3 bases at V and 5 bases at J, with 20 bases between. The CDR3 spans 16 residues. CDR3 DNA: TGCGCCAGCAGCCATTTTTCCGGGACCCTTGGCCACGAGCAGTACTTC. Translated, it gives CASSHFSGTLGHEQYF.

This clone was found once. CDR3 DNA: TGCAGCGTTGATTATCTAGGAATCAATGAGCAGTTCTTC. Protein: CSVDYLGINEQFF. V is TRBV29-1 and J is TRBJ2-1, with unresolved D. The CDR3 contains 13 residues. V was trimmed by 3 bases and J by 6 bases, leaving 12 bases between them. CDR1 is SQVTM, CDR2 ANQGSEA, per germline.

The rearrangement joins TRBV28 to TRBJ2-4; D uncertain. This CDR3 spans 14 amino acids. The germline V gene has CDR1 MDHEN and CDR2 SYDVKM. V was cut by 4 bases and J by 6 bases, with 13 bases left in between. Written as DNA, the CDR3 is TGTGCCAGCAGTTCAAGTCCCAGTCTAAACATTCAGTACTTC. Its protein product is CASSSSPSLNIQYF.

This clone was counted once. The chain couples TRBV5-6 to TRBJ2-5; 7 positions agree with TRBD1. V was clipped by 6 bases and J by 2 bases; unmatched bases: 13. The CDR3 covers 16 residues. Per the germline V gene, CDR1 is SGHDT and CDR2 is YYEEEE. CDR3 sequence reads: CASINRDRETQETQYF. The CDR3 DNA reads TGTGCCAGCATCAACCGGGACAGAGAAACTCAAGAGACCCAGTACTTC.

The chain links TRBV4-1 to TRBJ2-5; 7 nucleotides align to TRBD1. The CDR3 has 14 amino acids. V lost 2 bases and J lost 3; bases outside the gene matches: 3. Germline V gene sequence: CDR1 MGHRA, CDR2 YSYEKL. The CDR3 coding sequence is TGCGCCAGCAGCCAAATCCAGGGGGAAGAGACCCAGTACTTC. Translation: CASSQIQGEETQYF.

This chain connects TRBV4-1 to TRBJ2-3, with 7 bases lining up with TRBD2. V lost 5 bases and J lost 0; bases outside the gene matches: 2. CDR3 size: 14 residues. Germline lookup yields CDR1 MGHRA and CDR2 YSYEKL. This CDR3 is CASSFSGSTDTQYF. CDR3 coding DNA: TGCGCCAGCAGCTTTAGCGGGAGCACAGATACGCAGTATTTT.

This clone was recorded once. V usage is TRBV6-1 and J usage is TRBJ1-1; D is uncertain. The CDR3 is 13 residues long. CDR1 and CDR2 (germline): MNHNS, SASEGT. V lost 6 bases, J lost 6 bases, and 14 bases lay in between. The CDR3: CASSPLGWAEAFF. The CDR3 DNA reads as TGTGCCAGCAGCCCTCTAGGGTGGGCTGAAGCTTTCTTT.

The genes are TRBV2 and TRBJ1-2; maybe TRBD1 (5 bases). The V and J ends lost 6 bases and 2 bases respectively, with 22 bases between them. The CDR3 spans 17 residues. Germline V gene lookup returns CDR1 SNHLY and CDR2 FYNNEI. This CDR3 is CASSENLGGDHNYGYTF. The DNA of the CDR3 is TGTGCCAGCAGCGAAAATTTGGGAGGGGACCACAACTATGGCTACACCTTC.

The chain joins TRBV7-3 to TRBJ2-2, with D possibly being TRBD1 (7 bases). CDR1 is SGHTA and CDR2 is FQGTGA in the germline V gene. V lost 3 bases and J 8 bases, leaving 10 bases between the germline ends. The CDR3 runs 13 residues. For the CDR3, the DNA is TGTGCCAGCAGCTTCGCGGGACAGGGGGAGCTGTTTTTT. Protein: CASSFAGQGELFF.

The chain employs TRBV6-6 and TRBJ2-1; 9 nucleotides align to TRBD2. Germline-derived CDR1 and CDR2 are MNHNY and SVGAGI (reference sequence). This CDR3 contains 16 residues. The junction had 6 bases not matched to a gene; V was cut back by 6 bases and J by 0 bases. CDR3 protein: CASRRLADSSYNEQFF. Written as DNA, the CDR3 is TGTGCCAGCAGAAGACTAGCGGACAGCTCCTACAATGAGCAGTTCTTC.

The chain links TRBV6-6 to TRBJ2-7; the D is unclear. CDR1 and CDR2 (germline): MNHNY, SVGAGI (reference sequence). Trimming pared 5 bases from V and 6 bases from J, leaving 8 bases between. The CDR3 has 11 residues. CDR3 sequence (DNA): TGTGCCAGCAGTACAAGCCTCGAGCAGTACTTC. Translation: CASSTSLEQYF.

The chain joins TRBV5-6 to TRBJ1-5, with 7 bases lining up with TRBD1. Germline loops: CDR1 SGHDT, CDR2 YYEEEE. Trimming at V came to 3 bases and at J to 4 bases, leaving 1 base not matched to a gene. The CDR3 covers 13 residues. The CDR3 DNA reads TGTGCCAGCAGCTGGGGACAGAATCAGCCCCAGCATTTT. Its translation is CASSWGQNQPQHF.

This clone was observed once. The gene calls are TRBV30 and TRBJ2-5; 11 bases are a match to TRBD2. The CDR3 runs 14 residues. J lost 2 bases, V lost 5 bases, and 4 bases had no gene match. The germline CDR1 and CDR2 sequences are GTSNPN and SVGIG (reference sequence). CDR3 coding DNA: TGTGCCTGGGGGTGGACTAGCGGGCAAGAGACCCAGTACTTC. Translated: CAWGWTSGQETQYF.

V and J are TRBV5-4 and TRBJ1-4; no definite D call. V was trimmed by 0 bases and J by 4 bases, leaving 7 bases between them. The CDR3 covers 14 residues. Germline CDR1 SGHNT, CDR2 YYREEE (reference sequence). The CDR3 reads CASSLAGYNEKLFF. As DNA, the CDR3 is TGTGCCAGCAGCTTGGCAGGATATAATGAAAAACTGTTTTTT.

The chain employs TRBV5-1 and TRBJ1-4; the D gene is possibly TRBD1 (5 bases). Germline CDR1 reads SGHRS; CDR2 reads YFSETQ. Between the trimmed V and J ends, which lost 0 bases and 6 bases, there was a span of 18 bases. The CDR3 totals 17 residues. For the CDR3, the DNA is TGCGCCAGCAGCTTGGGCATTATAGGGGATGGGGATGAAAAACTGTTTTTT. Translated: CASSLGIIGDGDEKLFF. Based on the CDR3 plus reference TRBV5-1 and TRBJ1-4, the full variable domain is KAGVTQTPRYLIKTRGQQVTLSCSPISGHRSVSWYQQTPGQGLQFLFEYFSETQRNKGNFPGRFSGRQFSNSRSEMNVSTLELGDSALYLCASSLGIIGDGDEKLFFGSGTQLSVL.